The 3 T cell receptor beta chains reported below all come from one sample, sequenced in a study of cytomegalovirus exposure and HLA in healthy donors. With 60 Vbeta and 13 Jbeta primers, the PCR was carried out. Sequenced by immunoSEQ multiplex PCR; TCRdb stores in-frame clones only, minus some. The profile covers some 150,000 clones, with roughly 80% appearing a single time and around 3% taken by the ten largest. The sequenced material came from PBMCs. The receptors were gathered from a man between 40 and 49 years old in good health and CMV-seropositive.

The chain uses TRBV5-6 and TRBJ2-7; 11 bases are shared with TRBD2. V shed 4 bases, J shed 0 bases, and the junction held 12 bases outside the gene matches. The CDR3 totals 18 residues. The germline V gene has CDR1 SGHDT and CDR2 YYEEEE. CDR3 amino acids: CASSGAGTSGSSSYEQYF. CDR3 nucleotide sequence: TGTGCCAGCAGCGGCGCCGGGACTAGCGGTTCAAGCTCCTACGAGCAGTACTTC.

The chain couples TRBV9 to TRBJ1-1, with 11 nucleotides matching TRBD1. The CDR3 is made up of 16 amino acids. CDR1 and CDR2 from the germline V gene are SGDLS and YYNGEE. Trimming removed 4 bases from V and 5 bases from J; junction bases left unmatched: 10. The CDR3 loop is CASSLWTGGGRTEAFF. CDR3 bases: TGTGCCAGCAGCCTTTGGACAGGGGGCGGTCGGACTGAAGCTTTCTTT.

This rearrangement joins TRBV5-1 to TRBJ2-3; 15 bases match TRBD2. This CDR3 is 17 amino acids long. In germline, CDR1 is SGHRS, CDR2 YFSETQ. V lost 0 bases, J lost 5 bases, and 4 bases stayed unmatched. The CDR3 coding sequence is TGCGCCAGCAGCTTGGGTGGACTAGCGGGAGGGGAAGATACGCAGTATTTT. This sequence encodes CASSLGGLAGGEDTQYF. Combining the CDR3 with reference TRBV5-1 and TRBJ2-3 gives the whole variable domain KAGVTQTPRYLIKTRGQQVTLSCSPISGHRSVSWYQQTPGQGLQFLFEYFSETQRNKGNFPGRFSGRQFSNSRSEMNVSTLELGDSALYLCASSLGGLAGGEDTQYFGPGTRLTVL.